This record covers a single T cell receptor (beta chain). Its antigen remains unknown. A much larger clone differs by one base, so this may be a read error. 5'RACE with 10-nucleotide random UMIs produced the cDNA. Over 180 million TCR-beta sequences, together covering 15-18 subjects, were produced by every individual sequencing run that was carried out. TCRdb reanalysed the 5' RACE reads using MiXCR and keeps one entry per CDR3 protein. The sample has about 27,000 distinct CDR3 sequences; around 21% are singletons. Losses at the gene ends were 2 bases for V and 6 bases for J; bases not matched to a gene: 7. CDR1 is GTSNPN and CDR2 is SVGIG in the germline V gene (reference sequence). The CDR3 is 14 residues long. The data derive from a study of neurological immune-mediated disorders. Whole-study results and caveats: Patients with HTLV-1-associated myelopathy had the highest level of TCR clonal expansion, whereas patients with multiple sclerosis had the lowest level, falling beneath the level found in healthy controls.

The chain is built from TRBV30 and TRBJ2-1, with 7 bases that match TRBD2. Sequencing input: PBMCs. The sequence was collected from a woman aged 55-75 years in good health. The CDR3 DNA follows: TGTGCCTGGAGTCTAGCGGTGGGCTTCAATGAGCAGTTCTTC. Translation: CAWSLAVGFNEQFF.